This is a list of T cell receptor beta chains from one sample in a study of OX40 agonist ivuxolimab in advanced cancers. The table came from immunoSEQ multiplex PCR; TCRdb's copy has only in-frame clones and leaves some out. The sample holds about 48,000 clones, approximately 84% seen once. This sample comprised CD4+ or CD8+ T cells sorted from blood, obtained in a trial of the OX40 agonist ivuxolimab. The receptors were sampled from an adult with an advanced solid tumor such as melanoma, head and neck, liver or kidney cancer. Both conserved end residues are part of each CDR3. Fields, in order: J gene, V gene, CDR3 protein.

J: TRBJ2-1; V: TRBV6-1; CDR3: CASSYAQFEQFF
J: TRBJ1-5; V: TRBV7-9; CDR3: CASSSGRVQPQHF
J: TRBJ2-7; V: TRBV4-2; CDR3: CASSRTGTATYEQYF
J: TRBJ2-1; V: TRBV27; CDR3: CASNSGFLGYNEQFF
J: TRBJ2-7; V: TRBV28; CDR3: CASTPSGTGGGYEQYF
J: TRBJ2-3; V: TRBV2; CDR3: CASRLGTDTQYF
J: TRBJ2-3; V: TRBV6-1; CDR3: CASSNSRRSDTQYF
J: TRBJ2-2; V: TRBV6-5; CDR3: CASKTDRGRTGELFF
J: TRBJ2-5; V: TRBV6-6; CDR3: CASSRTETQYF
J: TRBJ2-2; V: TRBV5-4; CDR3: CASRISGDTGELFF
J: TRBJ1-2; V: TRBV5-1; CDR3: CASSLGQGGGYTF
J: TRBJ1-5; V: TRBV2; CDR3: CASSELGQGFKPQHF
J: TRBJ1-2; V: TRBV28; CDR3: CASSTPPGGGGYTF
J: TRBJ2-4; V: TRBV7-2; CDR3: CASSLEPPQVQYF
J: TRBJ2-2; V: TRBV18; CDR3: CASSPLGSTNTGELFF
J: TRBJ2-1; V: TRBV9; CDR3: CASSVGSSTHNEQFF
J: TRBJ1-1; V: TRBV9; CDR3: CASSVEPGRSTEAFF
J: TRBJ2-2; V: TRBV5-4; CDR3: CASSPGGGNTGELFF
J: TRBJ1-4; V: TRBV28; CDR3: CASRYNPGATNEKLFF
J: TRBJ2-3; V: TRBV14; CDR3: CASSQDRGTVTDTQYF
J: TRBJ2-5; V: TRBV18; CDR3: CASSRGQGGQETQYF
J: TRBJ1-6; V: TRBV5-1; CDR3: CASSLDRQQNSPLHF
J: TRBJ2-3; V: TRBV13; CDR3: CASSLKKRTSGRADPDTQYF
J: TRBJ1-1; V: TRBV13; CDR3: CASSLDNLNTEAFF
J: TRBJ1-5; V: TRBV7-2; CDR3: CASSLSVGFSNQPQHF
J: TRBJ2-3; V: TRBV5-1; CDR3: CASSLTSASDTQYF
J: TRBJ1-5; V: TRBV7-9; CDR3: CASSEGDWRQPQHF
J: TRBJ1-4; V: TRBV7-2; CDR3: CASSLSREKLFF
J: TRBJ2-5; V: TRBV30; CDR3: CAWKWGRGRETQYF
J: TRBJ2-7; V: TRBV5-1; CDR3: CASSDGTGVSYEQYF
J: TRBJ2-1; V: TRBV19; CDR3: CASRPGTSGYNEQFF
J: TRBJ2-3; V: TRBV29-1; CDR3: CSVDGLAGADTQYF
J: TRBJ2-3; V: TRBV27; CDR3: CASSLRAGSTDTQYF
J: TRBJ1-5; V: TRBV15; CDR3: CATSLESWQPQHF
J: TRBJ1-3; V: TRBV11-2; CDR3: CASSPGMDTIYF
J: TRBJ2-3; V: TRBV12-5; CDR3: CASGLSGTDTQYF
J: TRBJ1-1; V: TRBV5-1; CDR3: CASSSTGGNTEAFF
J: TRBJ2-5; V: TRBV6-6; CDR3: CASSFTGAQTQYF
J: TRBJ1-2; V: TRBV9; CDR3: CASSAWGQHYGYTF
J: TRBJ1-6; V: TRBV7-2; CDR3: CASSLVRGAYNSPLHF
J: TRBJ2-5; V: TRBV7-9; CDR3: CASIAGGQETQYF
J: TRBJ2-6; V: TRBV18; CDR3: CASSPGLDSGANVLTF